The 32 T cell receptor beta chains presented below share a single source sample, sequenced in a study of identical twins. TCRdb processed the 5' RACE reads anew with MiXCR; each CDR3 protein has one entry. This repertoire shows 200,000 to 250,000 distinct CDR3 sequences, around 8.1% found once; its top ten account for 1.5% to 2.5%. This same sample was also part of a study on yellow fever vaccine responses in identical twins.

The specimen was memory (CD45RO+) T cells sorted from blood. The receptors originated from a woman aged 18 to 35 in good health.

The rearrangement links TRBV5-8 to TRBJ1-2; D is possibly TRBD1 (5 bases). Trimming shortened V by 0 bases and J by 7 bases, and 16 bases separated the two germline ends. CDR1 SGHTS and CDR2 YDEGEE come from the germline V gene. The CDR3 runs 15 residues. The CDR3 protein is CASSLEPAAGGGYTF. Here the CDR3 DNA reads TGTGCCAGCAGCTTGGAGCCGGCCGCGGGGGGTGGCTACACCTTC.

This chain links TRBV6-1 with TRBJ2-2; D tentatively reads TRBD1 or TRBD2 (5 bases each). The CDR3 runs to 15 residues. The germline gives CDR1 MNHNS, CDR2 SASEGT. The germline V and J ends were trimmed by 7 bases and 5 bases, with 17 bases remaining between them. The DNA of the CDR3 is TGTGCCAGCACCCGGGACCAACGCGGGACCGGGGAGCTGTTTTTT. The encoded protein is CASTRDQRGTGELFF.

The CDR3 is CASTAGGRSDQPQHF. CDR3 nucleotide sequence: TGTGCCAGCACGGCGGGGGGAAGGAGCGATCAGCCCCAGCATTTT. V and J are TRBV7-9 and TRBJ1-5; TRBD1 might be the D (5 bases). The CDR3 spans 15 residues. CDR1 and CDR2 (germline): SEHNR, FQNEAQ (reference sequence). Trimming removed 7 bases from V and 5 bases from J, with 18 bases in between.

The sample holds many counts of this clonotype. The chain is built from TRBV7-2 and TRBJ2-2, with D possibly being TRBD1 (6 bases). CDR1 SGHTA and CDR2 FQGNSA come from the germline V gene. CDR3 size: 16 residues. V was cut by 3 bases and J by 2 bases, with 13 bases left in between. CDR3 sequence reads: CASSLGAGVNTGELFF. The CDR3, as DNA: TGTGCCAGCAGCTTGGGGGCCGGGGTAAACACCGGGGAGCTGTTTTTT.

This clonotype was picked up a small number of times. J is TRBJ2-1 and V is TRBV6-2 or TRBV6-3, with 8 bases lining up with TRBD2. Unmatched junction bases numbered 3, after V lost 7 bases and J lost 4 bases. The CDR3 is 13 residues long. Germline-derived CDR1 and CDR2 are MNHEY and SVGEGT. In nucleotides, the CDR3 is TGTGCCAGCATGCGGGAGGCTTACAATGAGCAGTTCTTC. It translates to CASMREAYNEQFF.

Concerning this clonotype: Being one base from a much bigger clone, this may be a read error. The genes are TRBV6-5 and TRBJ2-1; TRBD2 matches at 9 bases. V lost 3 bases and J lost 4; bases outside the gene matches: 7. The CDR3 is 16 amino acids. Germline lookup yields CDR1 MNHEY and CDR2 SVGAGI. The chain's CDR3 is CASSYRGAGGYNEQFF. The CDR3 DNA sequence: TGTGCCAGCAGTTATCGCGGAGCGGGAGGTTACAATGAGCAGTTCTTC.

V gene TRBV18 combines with J gene TRBJ2-3, with D hard to call. Germline V gene lookup returns CDR1 KGHSH and CDR2 LQKENI. The V end was cut by 6 bases, the J end by 3 bases, with 16 bases between. CDR3 length: 15 amino acids. The CDR3 region is CASSKNALLTDTQYF. The CDR3 bases are TGTGCCAGCTCGAAAAACGCGCTCCTGACAGATACGCAGTATTTT.

The sample holds a few counts of this clonotype. The V call is TRBV6-1, the J call TRBJ2-1; 9 nucleotides align to TRBD2. This CDR3 comprises 17 residues. The germline gives CDR1 MNHNS, CDR2 SASEGT. Losses at the gene ends were 3 bases for V and 7 bases for J; bases not matched to a gene: 13. The CDR3 sequence is CASSDPKRGAGGNEQFF. The DNA for the CDR3 is TGTGCCAGCAGTGACCCGAAGCGGGGGGCGGGCGGAAATGAGCAGTTCTTC.

This clonotype was detected ten times or more. The chain links TRBV7-2 to TRBJ2-1, with D perhaps TRBD2 (5 bases). Germline lookup yields CDR1 SGHTA and CDR2 FQGNSA. With 4 bases removed from V and 6 bases from J, the gap between germline ends came to 19 bases. CDR3 size: 16 residues. CDR3 DNA: TGTGCCAGCAGCTCACCGGTTCTTCGGGGTAGCAATGAGCAGTTCTTC. Translation gives CASSSPVLRGSNEQFF.

At least ten counts were recorded for this clonotype. The rearrangement links TRBV5-1 to TRBJ2-7, with a tentative D call TRBD1 (5 bases). Trimming cost V 1 base and J 0 bases, with 8 bases left between them. CDR1 is SGHRS and CDR2 is YFSETQ in the germline V gene. This CDR3 comprises 14 residues. CDR3 sequence: CASSLWQGSYEQYF. CDR3 DNA sequence: TGCGCCAGCAGCTTGTGGCAGGGCTCCTACGAGCAGTACTTC. The whole variable domain, remainder taken from reference TRBV5-1 and TRBJ2-7, is KAGVTQTPRYLIKTRGQQVTLSCSPISGHRSVSWYQQTPGQGLQFLFEYFSETQRNKGNFPGRFSGRQFSNSRSEMNVSTLELGDSALYLCASSLWQGSYEQYFGPGTRLTVT.

This clonotype has just a few counts. This chain connects TRBV5-1 to TRBJ2-5; D is ambiguous. There are 14 residues in the CDR3. Germline CDR1 reads SGHRS; CDR2 reads YFSETQ. V lost 3 bases, J lost 0 bases, and 9 bases lay in between. The CDR3 DNA reads as TGCGCCAGCAGCTCCCTAGTGTACCAAGAGACCCAGTACTTC. Its translation is CASSSLVYQETQYF.

This rearrangement joins TRBV20-1 to TRBJ2-7, with D perhaps TRBD2 (5 bases). The CDR3 loop spans 13 amino acids. The germline gives CDR1 DFQATT, CDR2 SNEGSKA (reference sequence). Trimming stripped 1 base from V and 2 bases from J, with 9 bases between. In nucleotides, the CDR3 is TGCAGTGCTAGAGTCCCGGGGACCTACGAGCAGTACTTC. Amino acid sequence: CSARVPGTYEQYF.

This clonotype has at least ten counts. The chain joins TRBV11-2 to TRBJ2-1, with D perhaps TRBD2 (6 bases). This CDR3 comprises 16 residues. The V and J ends lost 4 bases and 2 bases respectively, with 15 bases between them. CDR1 and CDR2 from the germline V gene are SGHAT and FQNNGV. The CDR3: CASSSIRTTTYNEQFF. In nucleotides, the CDR3 is TGTGCCAGCAGCTCGATTAGGACTACGACCTACAATGAGCAGTTCTTC.

This rearrangement joins TRBV5-6 to TRBJ2-7; 9 bases match TRBD1. This CDR3 is 15 amino acids long. Germline-derived CDR1 and CDR2 are SGHDT and YYEEEE. V lost 2 bases to trimming and J lost 1 base; unmatched junction nucleotides: 4. The CDR3 loop is CASSFGTGRSYEQYF. The CDR3 bases are TGTGCCAGCAGCTTTGGGACAGGGCGGTCCTACGAGCAGTACTTC.

V is TRBV28 and J is TRBJ2-7; a weak D match, TRBD1 (6 bases). Per the germline V gene, CDR1 is MDHEN and CDR2 is SYDVKM. The V gene lost 3 bases and the J gene lost 1 base, with 13 bases spanning the gap. The CDR3 is 15 amino acids. This chain's CDR3 is CASSFPRGLSYEQYF. Here the CDR3 DNA reads TGTGCCAGCAGTTTTCCCAGGGGCTTATCCTACGAGCAGTACTTC.

CDR3 protein: CASSYSGGTSGELFF. CDR3 sequence (DNA): TGTGCCAGCAGTTACTCGGGTGGGACGAGCGGGGAGCTGTTTTTT. The chain employs TRBV6-5 and TRBJ2-2; tentatively, D is TRBD1 or TRBD2 (5 bases each). This CDR3 spans 15 amino acids. V dropped 0 bases and J dropped 7 bases, with 12 bases sitting between them. The germline V gene has CDR1 MNHEY and CDR2 SVGAGI.

This clonotype was picked up many times. The rearrangement joins TRBV20-1 to TRBJ2-5, with D possibly TRBD1 on 5 matching bases. V lost 3 bases and J lost 4, with 12 bases in between. Germline loops: CDR1 DFQATT, CDR2 SNEGSKA (reference sequence). This CDR3 region has 13 residues. The CDR3 region is CSASVGQGETQYF. In DNA, the CDR3 is TGCAGTGCTAGCGTGGGGCAGGGAGAGACCCAGTACTTC.

This clonotype was seen more than once but under ten times. The chain joins TRBV15 to TRBJ2-7, with D tentatively TRBD1 (6 bases). The CDR3 runs to 13 residues. Germline lookup yields CDR1 LNHNV and CDR2 YYDKDF (reference sequence). V lost 5 bases, J lost 3 bases, and 11 bases lay in between. CDR3 sequence (DNA): TGTGCCACCAGCTCCGGACAGATCTACGAGCAGTACTTC. This translates into CATSSGQIYEQYF.

Details on this clonotype: A much larger clone sits a single nucleotide away, making a read error possible. The rearrangement links TRBV12-3 or TRBV12-4 to TRBJ1-5, with a possible D match to TRBD1 (6 bases). The length of the CDR3 is 15 residues. CDR3 DNA sequence: TGTTCCAGCAGTCGGGCGACAGGTCTCAATCAGCCCCAGCATTTT. Amino acids: CSSSRATGLNQPQHF.

This clonotype was observed at least ten times. The chain couples TRBV2 to TRBJ2-1; 12 bases line up with TRBD2. The CDR3 loop spans 16 amino acids. The trim removed 6 bases at V and 1 base at J, leaving 4 bases unmatched. Germline assignment: CDR1 SNHLY and CDR2 FYNNEI. CDR3 bases: TGTGCCAGCAGGGTACTAGCGGGAGGTTCCTACAATGAGCAGTTCTTC. It codes for CASRVLAGGSYNEQFF.

At least ten counts were recorded for this clonotype. The rearrangement uses TRBV12-3 or TRBV12-4 and TRBJ2-5; TRBD2 matches 8 bases. This CDR3 is built from 17 residues. V was pared by 6 bases and J by 2 bases, with 14 bases of the junction left unmatched. The CDR3 DNA reads as TGTGCCAGCAGCGGGGGGGGCCGGATGCGTGGACAAGAGACCCAGTACTTC. Translating gives CASSGGGRMRGQETQYF.

This clonotype was observed at least ten times. V is TRBV29-1 and J is TRBJ2-7; D is undetermined. Looked up from germline, CDR1 is SQVTM and CDR2 is ANQGSEA. Trimming pared 3 bases from V and 3 bases from J, leaving 9 bases between. This CDR3 has 12 residues. CDR3 coding DNA: TGCAGCGTTGATACCCGAGACTACGAGCAGTACTTC. Its translation is CSVDTRDYEQYF.

This chain connects TRBV18 to TRBJ2-5; D is uncertain. The CDR3 extends over 15 amino acids. Germline CDR1 KGHSH, CDR2 LQKENI. V was pared by 0 bases and J by 0 bases, with 8 bases between. The DNA of the CDR3 is TGTGCCAGCTCACCACCTAGCACGTACCAAGAGACCCAGTACTTC. Its translation is CASSPPSTYQETQYF.

The chain combines TRBV2 with TRBJ2-7, with 10 bases aligning to TRBD1. CDR1 is SNHLY and CDR2 is FYNNEI in the germline V gene. The CDR3 loop spans 14 amino acids. The J segment lost 5 bases and the V segment lost 6 bases, leaving 7 bases of the junction unmatched. CDR3 protein: CASRRKTGGDEQYF. The CDR3 bases are TGTGCCAGCAGGAGGAAGACAGGGGGCGACGAGCAGTACTTC.

The rearrangement uses TRBV6-2 or TRBV6-3 and TRBJ2-5, with 15 bases aligning to TRBD2. CDR3 length equals 19 residues. J was trimmed by 1 base and V by 5 bases; bases with no gene match: 11. CDR1 and CDR2 from the germline V gene are MNHEY and SVGEGT. This CDR3 is CASSPPGLAGGSGQETQYF. The CDR3 DNA follows: TGTGCCAGCAGTCCGCCGGGACTAGCGGGAGGATCGGGCCAAGAGACCCAGTACTTC.

There are many counts of this clonotype. The chain combines TRBV12-3 or TRBV12-4 with TRBJ2-3, with D possibly TRBD2 on 5 matching bases. V was pared by 0 bases and J by 8 bases, with 9 bases between. CDR3 length: 13 amino acids. CDR3: CASSLAEDVTQYF. The CDR3 DNA sequence: TGTGCCAGCAGTTTAGCGGAGGACGTTACGCAGTATTTT.

The chain is built from TRBV4-2 and TRBJ1-6; D not resolved. CDR1 and CDR2 from the germline V gene are LGHNA and YNFKEQ. V shed 0 bases and J shed 9 bases, with 12 bases lying between them. The CDR3 spans 15 residues. CDR3 amino acids: CASSQDFRDTSPLHF. The CDR3 DNA reads as TGTGCCAGCAGCCAAGATTTCCGGGATACTTCACCCCTCCACTTT.

A few counts support this clonotype. V gene TRBV7-8 combines with J gene TRBJ1-6; D is uncertain. From germline, CDR1 is SGHVS and CDR2 FQNEAQ. Trimming stripped 6 bases from V and 3 bases from J, with 9 bases between. The CDR3 has 14 amino acids. Here the CDR3 reads CASRNSDYNSPLHF. In DNA, the CDR3 is TGTGCCAGCAGGAATTCAGACTATAATTCACCCCTCCACTTT.

As concerns this clonotype: One end of the junction does not line up with germline, which may come from a read error. This chain links TRBV3-1 with TRBJ2-6; TRBD1 might be the D (6 bases). Per germline, CDR1 LGHDT and CDR2 YNNKEL (reference sequence). CDR3 length equals 17 residues. CDR3 DNA sequence: TGTGCCAGCACCCAAATAACAGGGCTCTCTGGGGCCAACGTCCTGACTTTC. It encodes CASTQITGLSGANVLTF.

As to this clonotype: One end of the junction fails to match germline, which may point to a read error. J is TRBJ2-3 and V is TRBV7-7; D is unresolved. Germline V CDR1 and CDR2: SSHAT, FNYEAQ (reference sequence). This CDR3 has 17 residues. The CDR3 here is CASSLAPGPRGTDTQYF. In DNA, the CDR3 is TGTGCTAGCAGCTTAGCCCCGGGCCCCCGAGGCACAGATACGCAGTATTTT.

In its sample, this clonotype was seen a few times. The J gene is TRBJ2-1, the V gene TRBV9, with D tentatively TRBD1 or TRBD2 (5 bases each). Germline CDR1 reads SGDLS; CDR2 reads YYNGEE. V was pared by 3 bases and J by 3 bases, with 10 bases between. The CDR3 length is 14 residues. The CDR3 is CASSGRGVYNEQFF. In DNA, the CDR3 is TGTGCCAGCAGCGGCCGAGGGGTCTACAATGAGCAGTTCTTC.

This clonotype was seen only a few times. CDR3 region: CASSLLGLSFGEQFF. In DNA, the CDR3 is TGTGCCAGCAGCCTCCTCGGACTAAGTTTCGGTGAGCAGTTCTTC. The chain uses TRBV11-2 and TRBJ2-1; possibly TRBD2 for D (6 bases). The CDR3 sequence is 15 residues long. CDR1 and CDR2 (germline): SGHAT, FQNNGV. V was shortened by 5 bases and J by 9 bases, with 20 bases between the two germline ends. The complete variable domain, with remaining parts taken from reference TRBV11-2 and TRBJ2-1, reads EAGVAQSPRYKIIEKRQSVAFWCNPISGHATLYWYQQILGQGPKLLIQFQNNGVVDDSQLPKDRFSAERLKGVDSTLKIQPAKLEDSAVYLCASSLLGLSFGEQFFGPGTRLTVL.